The sequence of this T cell receptor beta chain was determined in a study of T cells after yellow fever vaccination. Study context: Preparing low-cell-number fractions relied on SMART-Seq v4 Ultra Low Input. Study-wide points: In FACS-sorted repertoires, abundant clonotypes from the bulk population could appear as contaminants. Though it reached lower strength, the secondary response hit its peak faster, day 5 versus 15. Subsequent booster samples again held most clones from primary vaccination (96% CD4, about 86% CD8).

This clonotype has a count of ten or more. What it binds is not known. At one boundary the junction diverges from the germline segment, which might be a read error. In TCRdb, the 5' RACE reads were re-called with MiXCR into one record per CDR3 protein. The sample carries about 630,000 distinct CDR3 sequences, 9% to 15% recorded once. Looked up from germline, CDR1 is SGHRS and CDR2 is YFSETQ. This CDR3 is built from 15 residues. The chain recombines TRBV5-1 with TRBJ2-7, with D hard to call. The input for sequencing was PBMCs, taken on the day of the yellow fever booster vaccination. This clonotype originated in a man between 25 and 39 years old who received the YFV17D yellow fever vaccine. This CDR3 is CASSLVVGGSYEQYF. The CDR3, as DNA: TGTGCCAGCAGTTTGGTGGTCGGCGGATCCTACGAGCAGTACTTC.